This T cell receptor (beta chain) is drawn from a study of cytomegalovirus exposure and HLA in healthy donors (dated by TCRdb to the late 2010s). Describing the broader study: A later analysis indicated that the 95 to 150 validation repertoires were generated on the platform also employed for the roughly 650 repertoires of the first cohort. High-throughput TCR immunosequencing, statistical association of individual TCRs with disease status, and machine learning were combined to predict cytomegalovirus infection status. In addition to the first cohort of 666 subjects, a separate validation cohort of 120 different subjects was used. The study was designed to test whether signatures of past pathogen exposure could be identified by cataloging public T cell receptors.

General study outcomes and caveats: A few of the identified cytomegalovirus-associated TCR beta chains were confirmed in vitro to be specific for cytomegalovirus antigens. The study gave a list of some 150 TCR beta chains associated with cytomegalovirus. All 120 repertoires were used to score co-occurrence in the validation cohort in a later analysis, because that analysis had no HLA typing for the cohort. In a later analysis, TCRs clustered in the first cohort were found to also tend to co-occur in the 130 or so validation repertoires, with 85% to 95% of cluster scores above 0. Cytomegalovirus status was reported to be diagnosed by the classifier with high specificity and sensitivity in both the original and validation cohorts. The authors suggested that the approach could potentially be generalized to other disease states and immunological phenotypes. Across donors, most TCR sequences were observed very rarely, whereas some public TCRs were present in many individuals.

Separate from the approximately 700-subject first cohort, the validation cohort of 120 subjects was the group to which the donors belonged. The CDR3 goes from the cysteine to the phenylalanine over 15 residues. Only the CDR3 part of the read is kept: 45 bases, read in frame from the first base. Germline trimming amounts to 4 bases on V and 6 bases on J, with 8 as the count of junction bases outside the gene matches. As encoded in the germline V gene, CDR1 is SGHRS while CDR2 is YFSETQ. The library came from the immunoSEQ multiplex PCR assay. Per the authors' processing: To diagnose cytomegalovirus status from the catalog of TCR beta chain sequences, a statistical classification framework was built. TCRdb's version of the immuneACCESS table is confined to in-frame rearrangements and falls short of the full clone set. An unresolved V gene accounts for under half of the shortfall where checked; the remainder is of unknown origin. For V, J and clone size, that table is used; D and trimming come from the DNA. The sample data list tens of thousands of clones, and 90% to 95% of these were observed just once. The ten biggest clones cover approximately 2.1% of the sample.

A remark on this clone: The antigen it binds to is not known. Base qualities are not recorded, but no much larger clone differs from it by a single base.

This TCR was recovered from a woman aged 25 to 39 in good health and CMV-seronegative. This chain is built from TRBV5-1 and TRBJ1-5; the central 9 bases match TRBD1. What was sequenced was PBMCs. The CDR3 corresponds to CASSEGTGHFQPQHF. The nucleotides read TGCGCCAGCAGCGAGGGGACAGGGCATTTTCAGCCCCAGCATTTT.